This note documents a single TCR beta chain sequence. Its cognate antigen is unknown. The CDR3 is 18 residues long. CDR1 SGHTA and CDR2 FQGNSA come from the germline V gene. Trimming took 0 bases from V and 4 from J, leaving 18 bases between them. Using more than 7.5 ml of fresh peripheral blood, PBMCs were prepared. The TCR beta CDR3 regions underwent amplification using RNA transcripts as the source. During a first-round RT-PCR of the TCR CDR3, the HTBI primer set was used. From the multiplex PCR reads, TCRdb called clonotypes with MiXCR, one entry per CDR3 protein. This sample carries around 280,000 distinct CDR3 sequences, 13% of them seen once, and the ten largest clones take 7.8%. The sample originates from a study of T cells in Graves' hyperthyroidism and ophthalmopathy. Study results and limitations: Most expanded thyroid clonotypes above 0.001 also appeared in blood. Ophthalmopathy and stable hyperthyroidism were told apart by a 13 V-J model.

Sequencing used blood. The TCR comes from a woman aged 30 to 39 with Graves' hyperthyroidism that later progressed to Graves' ophthalmopathy. This chain uses TRBV7-2 with TRBJ2-2; tentatively, D is TRBD1 (5 bases). CDR3 sequence (DNA): TGTGCCAGCAGCTTAGCCAGGGTCCTTCCGAAACTCACCGGGGAGCTGTTTTTT. This translates into CASSLARVLPKLTGELFF.